The subject of this entry is one TCR beta chain. This clonotype was recorded a few times. Its specific antigen is unknown. The sample holds no much larger clone one base away, and base qualities are not on file. The sample comes from a study of breast tumors, draining lymph nodes, adjacent tissues (dated by TCRdb to about 2016). Regarding the research as a whole: In breast cancer patients, the study compared the TCR beta repertoires of tumor, adjacent nontumor tissue and axillary lymph nodes. The study aimed to assess the relationships and possible T-cell exchange between tumor, surrounding tissue and draining lymph node repertoires in human breast cancer. What the research found in general, with its limitations: A scenario in which most tumor T cells derive from the lymph node and then expand within tumor tissue was judged to be consistent with the data. Tumors showed preferential V and J gene usage, and their T-cell repertoire diversity fell below that of lymph nodes yet above that of nontumor tissue. The similarity between tumor and nontumor tissue repertoires was significantly greater in luminal-like breast cancer than in basal-like breast cancer. The conclusion that tumor T cells originate in lymph nodes was presented as consistent with a hypothesis rather than as directly demonstrated.

Lymph node samples were obtained from the axillary draining lymph nodes of breast cancer patients. Its CDR3 holds 15 amino acids, cysteine through phenylalanine. Only the CDR3 portion is preserved as DNA: 45 bases, with reading frame beginning at the first base. V is cut back by 8 bases and J by 4 bases, with 13 bases in the junction unmatched. Sequencing was carried out with an Illumina HiSeq 2000. Multiplex PCR amplification was used to build the TCR beta chain libraries. The amplified TCR beta chain products were analyzed by high-throughput sequencing. The raw public reads went through TCRdb reprocessing: fastp at Q25, MiXCR clone calling, in-frame beta chains kept. Rows with one shared CDR3 protein collapse into an entry with the most common genes and DNA. Across this sample there are some 230,000 distinct CDR3 sequences, with around 34% seen only once. Roughly 3.5% of the sample belongs to the ten largest clones.

The chain joins TRBV12-3 or TRBV12-4 to TRBJ2-7, with 8 junctional bases fitting TRBD1. This receptor was obtained from a female donor with breast cancer. Some clones in this sample may be carry-over from other donors' samples. Sequenced sample: axillary lymph node tissue. The DNA sequence follows: TGTGCCAGCGGAAACCCAGGGGGCGCAAGGTACGAGCAGTACTTC. Its protein reads: CASGNPGGARYEQYF.